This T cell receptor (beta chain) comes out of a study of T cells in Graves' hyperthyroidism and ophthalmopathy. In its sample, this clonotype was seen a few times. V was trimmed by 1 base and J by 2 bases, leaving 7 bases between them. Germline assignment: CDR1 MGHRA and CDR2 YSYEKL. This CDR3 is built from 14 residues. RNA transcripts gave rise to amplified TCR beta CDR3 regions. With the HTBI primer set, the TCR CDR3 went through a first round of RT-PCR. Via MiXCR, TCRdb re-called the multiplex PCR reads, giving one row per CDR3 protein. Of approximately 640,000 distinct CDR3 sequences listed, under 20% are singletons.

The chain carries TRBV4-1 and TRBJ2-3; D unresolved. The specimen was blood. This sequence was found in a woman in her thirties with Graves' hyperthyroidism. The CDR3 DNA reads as TGCGCCAGCAGCCAAGTAGCTTACACAGATACGCAGTATTTT. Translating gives CASSQVAYTDTQYF.